This record concerns one T cell receptor beta chain sequence. This specimen belongs to a study of blood T cell repertoires in COVID-19. Whole-study context: Sites across the United States, Italy and Spain contributed samples from acute and convalescent COVID-19. In each case, the material was cDNA or gDNA derived from T cells, B-cell-depleted T cells, or PBMCs.

Sequenced by immunoSEQ multiplex PCR; TCRdb stores in-frame clones only, minus some. The sample has 150,000 or so clones; around 73% are singletons. The CDR3 length is 14 residues. Germline loops: CDR1 SGHDN, CDR2 FVKESK. Trimming took 0 bases from V and 5 from J, leaving 11 bases between them. The receptor comes from a woman in her forties or fifties with active or convalescent COVID-19. The sequencing sample was made of peripheral blood. The genes are TRBV14 and TRBJ2-7, with no clear D. CDR3 nucleotide sequence: TGTGCCAGCAGCCAAGAGCTGCGACACCACGAGCAGTACTTC. Translated, it gives CASSQELRHHEQYF.